This TCR beta chain derives from a study of identical twins. Overall study results and limits: Invariant MAIT and iNKT cells are populations that could partly confound zero-insertion analyses.

A remark on this clonotype: Antigen: not known.

TCRdb called the 5' RACE reads again in MiXCR, with one record for every CDR3 protein. The sample lists 450,000 or so distinct CDR3 sequences; 13% to 15% were seen once. These same records also appear under a second study, on yellow fever vaccine responses in identical twins.

This clonotype originated in a woman aged 18-30 years in good health. Material: CD4+ T cells sorted from blood.

For the CDR3, the DNA is TGCGCCAGTCGTGGGAACAGTGCCTCTAGAGAGCAGTACTTC. This gives the protein CASRGNSASREQYF. V and J are TRBV5-1 and TRBJ2-7; D not certain. Germline lookup yields CDR1 SGHRS and CDR2 YFSETQ. V gave up 8 bases and J gave up 7 bases, with 22 bases separating them. The CDR3 totals 14 residues.